Listed here are 22 T cell receptor beta chains from one sample, sequenced in a study of T-cell reconstitution after alpha-beta-depleted transplantation in children. Unique molecular identifiers were incorporated during preparation of the TCRbeta library. TCRdb fed the PCR reads into MiXCR, producing one record per CDR3 protein. The sample consists of a few hundred thousand distinct CDR3 sequences, about 14% of them appearing once. Sample: PBMCs, taken from the stem cell graft. These receptor sequences come from a human donor who donated a stem cell graft to a child with Fanconi anemia.

The chain combines TRBV28 with TRBJ2-7; maybe TRBD2 (5 bases). The V end was cut by 11 bases, the J end by 3 bases, with 14 bases between. Germline V gene data show CDR1 as MDHEN and CDR2 as SYDVKM. The length of the CDR3 is 12 residues. CDR3 amino acids: CASGSFLYEQYF. The CDR3 region has the DNA TGTGCCTCTGGGAGTTTTCTCTACGAGCAGTACTTC.

This clonotype was recorded a few times. The chain combines TRBV27 with TRBJ2-7; possible D gene TRBD1, 6 bases. This CDR3 is 20 amino acids long. V gave up 5 bases and J gave up 5 bases, with 34 bases separating them. Germline V gene lookup returns CDR1 MNHEY and CDR2 SMNVEV (reference sequence). The CDR3 protein is CASSANIHFTGTQQGNEQYV. CDR3 bases: TGTGCCAGCAGTGCTAATATCCACTTTACGGGGACACAGCAAGGGAACGAGCAGTACGTC.

The chain combines TRBV25-1 with TRBJ2-4; D is undetermined. CDR1 MGHDK and CDR2 SYGVNS come from the germline V gene. The V end was cut by 6 bases, the J end by 8 bases, with 20 bases between. This CDR3 has 15 amino acids. CDR3 nucleotide sequence: TGTGCCAGCAGCCAGAATTCGCAAGGTGGGCACATTCAGTACTTC. It codes for CASSQNSQGGHIQYF.

This clonotype showed up many times. The V call is TRBV12-3 or TRBV12-4, the J call TRBJ2-2; TRBD1 is a possible D gene (5 bases). The CDR3 has 13 amino acids. The V end lost 6 bases, the J end lost 5 bases, and 10 bases lay between the germline ends. CDR3 region: CASRTRQTGELFF. The CDR3 DNA follows: TGTGCCAGCAGAACAAGACAGACCGGGGAGCTGTTTTTT.

V gene TRBV5-1 combines with J gene TRBJ2-7; D tentatively fits TRBD1 or TRBD2 (5 bases each). V was pared by 2 bases and J by 3 bases, with 12 bases between. Germline CDR1 and CDR2: SGHRS and YFSETQ. The CDR3 covers 14 residues. Here the CDR3 reads CASSFIGADYEQYF. DNA for the CDR3: TGCGCCAGCAGCTTCATCGGGGCTGACTACGAGCAGTACTTC.

The chain joins TRBV7-2 to TRBJ2-1, with 13 bases lining up with TRBD2. Germline lookup yields CDR1 SGHTA and CDR2 FQGNSA. The CDR3 totals 16 residues. With V trimmed by 1 base and J by 7 bases, 4 bases remained unmatched. The CDR3 nucleotides read TGTGCCAGCAGCTTAGTGGCGACTAGCGGGGGGAATGAGCAGTTCTTC. It codes for CASSLVATSGGNEQFF.

This clonotype was counted at least ten times. V usage is TRBV6-5 and J usage is TRBJ2-1; no clear D gene. Trimming took off 2 bases at V and 2 bases at J, with 7 bases between the two ends. Germline assignment: CDR1 MNHEY and CDR2 SVGAGI. The CDR3 runs 14 residues. The chain's CDR3 is CASSYAPTYNEQFF. CDR3 nucleotide sequence: TGTGCCAGCAGTTACGCACCTACCTACAATGAGCAGTTCTTC.

The rearrangement links TRBV4-3 to TRBJ1-5; D uncertain. V was shortened by 0 bases and J by 3 bases, with 6 bases between the two germline ends. Germline V gene sequence: CDR1 LGHNA, CDR2 YSLEER. This CDR3 has 14 residues. The CDR3 protein is CASSQDWPNQPQHF. CDR3 coding DNA: TGCGCCAGCAGCCAAGATTGGCCCAATCAGCCCCAGCATTTT.

This clonotype was seen repeatedly, ten times or more. The chain employs TRBV7-9 and TRBJ2-1; D uncertain. This CDR3 has 14 amino acids. V was shortened by 5 bases and J by 6 bases, with 14 bases between the two germline ends. Germline V gene sequence: CDR1 SEHNR, CDR2 FQNEAQ (reference sequence). The CDR3 spells CASSPLFGGNEQFF. The CDR3 DNA sequence: TGTGCCAGCAGCCCCCTTTTCGGCGGCAATGAGCAGTTCTTC.

This sequence joins TRBV2 and TRBJ2-6, with a possible D match to TRBD1 (6 bases). CDR3 size: 15 residues. V lost 6 bases and J lost 2, with 11 bases in between. Germline V CDR1 and CDR2: SNHLY, FYNNEI. The CDR3 DNA follows: TGTGCCAGCAGCGTATGGACAGCTGGGGCCAACGTCCTGACTTTC. Protein product: CASSVWTAGANVLTF.

The chain combines TRBV29-1 with TRBJ1-1; no clear D. The germline V gene has CDR1 SQVTM and CDR2 ANQGSEA. Trimming shortened V by 2 bases and J by 3 bases, and 10 bases separated the two germline ends. The CDR3 runs to 13 residues. The chain's CDR3 is CSVERTDHTEAFF. CDR3 DNA: TGCAGCGTTGAACGGACGGACCACACTGAAGCTTTCTTT.

This chain connects TRBV29-1 to TRBJ1-4; 8 bases fit TRBD1. The CDR3 covers 13 residues. The germline gives CDR1 SQVTM, CDR2 ANQGSEA. V lost 7 bases and J lost 7; bases outside the gene matches: 8. CDR3 region: CSAMTGDGEKLFF. Here the CDR3 DNA reads TGCAGCGCTATGACAGGGGATGGTGAAAAACTGTTTTTT.

Regarding this clonotype: A much more abundant neighbour one base away suggests this may be a read error. The chain recombines TRBV2 with TRBJ2-1; TRBD1 aligns across 8 bases. The CDR3 has 13 amino acids. Germline V gives CDR1 SNHLY, CDR2 FYNNEI. The CDR3 DNA reads TGTGCCAGCAGTAGGGGACAGGATAATGAGCGGTTCTTC. Amino acids: CASSRGQDNERFF. Based on the CDR3 plus reference TRBV2 and TRBJ2-1, the full variable domain is EPEVTQTPSHQVTQMGQEVILRCVPISNHLYFYWYRQILGQKVEFLVSFYNNEISEKSEIFDDQFSVERPDGSNFTLKIRSTKLEDSAMYFCASSRGQDNERFFGPGTRLTVL.

In this sample, this clonotype turned up many times. The J gene is TRBJ2-3, the V gene TRBV29-1; D is uncertain. Trimming stripped 6 bases from V and 2 bases from J, with 12 bases between. Germline CDR1 is SQVTM and CDR2 is ANQGSEA. This CDR3 has 13 residues. CDR3 coding DNA: TGCAGCGTAATGAGGTTCATCACAGATACGCAGTATTTT. It specifies CSVMRFITDTQYF.

The J gene is TRBJ2-5, the V gene TRBV29-1; no firm D call. The CDR3 is 11 residues long. Germline V lookup: CDR1 SQVTM, CDR2 ANQGSEA. V was cut by 6 bases and J by 1 base, with 6 bases left in between. The CDR3 reads CSVNFQETQYF. CDR3 nucleotides: TGCAGCGTGAACTTCCAAGAGACCCAGTACTTC.

In its sample, this clonotype was seen a few times. The V gene is TRBV5-1, the J gene TRBJ2-6; D is possibly TRBD2 (7 bases). The CDR3 runs 19 residues. Trimming stripped 0 bases from V and 0 bases from J, with 16 bases between. Germline V CDR1 and CDR2: SGHRS, YFSETQ. The CDR3 protein is CASSLAGGLSRSGANVLTF. CDR3 sequence (DNA): TGCGCCAGCAGCTTGGCCGGGGGGCTGTCGCGCTCTGGGGCCAACGTCCTGACTTTC. Using reference TRBV5-1 and TRBJ2-6 for the parts outside the CDR3, the full variable domain is KAGVTQTPRYLIKTRGQQVTLSCSPISGHRSVSWYQQTPGQGLQFLFEYFSETQRNKGNFPGRFSGRQFSNSRSEMNVSTLELGDSALYLCASSLAGGLSRSGANVLTFGAGSRLTVL.

A single count supports this clonotype. As DNA, the CDR3 is TGTGCCAGCTCACCGCAGGGGGCAGATCAGCCCCAGCATTTT. Translated: CASSPQGADQPQHF. This chain joins TRBV18 and TRBJ1-5; 8 bases map to TRBD1. The CDR3 extends over 14 amino acids. The germline CDR1 and CDR2 sequences are KGHSH and LQKENI. The V segment lost 3 bases and the J segment 5 bases; nucleotides outside the gene matches: 3.

This clonotype was seen a few times. The chain joins TRBV19 to TRBJ1-2, with D tentatively TRBD1 (5 bases). CDR3 length equals 14 residues. From germline, CDR1 is LNHDA and CDR2 SQIVND (reference sequence). The germline V and J ends were trimmed by 5 bases and 3 bases, with 13 bases remaining between them. In DNA, the CDR3 is TGTGCCAGTAGTGCCCCGGGGGACTACTATGGCTACACCTTC. It codes for CASSAPGDYYGYTF.

This clonotype was counted at least ten times. CDR3 amino acids: CASSSGTGDGNTIYF. As DNA, the CDR3 is TGCGCCAGCAGCTCGGGGACAGGGGACGGAAACACCATATATTTT. The V call is TRBV5-1, the J call TRBJ1-3, with 10 bases fitting TRBD1. The CDR3 spans 15 residues. CDR1 and CDR2 (germline): SGHRS, YFSETQ. V lost 3 bases, J lost 4 bases, and 4 bases stayed unmatched.

This clonotype was observed at least ten times. The CDR3, as DNA: TGTGCCAGCAGCAAACTACAGGGTTGGGTCACTGAAGCTTTCTTT. Its translation is CASSKLQGWVTEAFF. The genes are TRBV28 and TRBJ1-1; TRBD1 is a possible D gene (6 bases). The germline V gene has CDR1 MDHEN and CDR2 SYDVKM. V lost 6 bases and J lost 4, with 18 bases in between. The CDR3 length is 15 residues.

There are many counts of this clonotype. This sequence joins TRBV6-2 or TRBV6-3 and TRBJ2-1, with 8 bases that match TRBD1. Germline V gene lookup returns CDR1 MNHEY and CDR2 SVGEGT. J was trimmed by 9 bases and V by 5 bases; bases with no gene match: 9. This CDR3 is 14 amino acids long. CDR3 region: CASSPGVTGGEQFF. As DNA, the CDR3 is TGTGCCAGCAGTCCTGGGGTTACAGGGGGTGAGCAGTTCTTC.

This clonotype appeared once. The V call is TRBV5-1, the J call TRBJ1-2; 7 nucleotides align to TRBD1. From germline, CDR1 is SGHRS and CDR2 YFSETQ. V lost 1 base to trimming and J lost 6 bases; unmatched junction nucleotides: 6. The CDR3 has 14 residues. The CDR3 reads CASSLRGTENGYTF. CDR3 in DNA: TGCGCCAGCAGCTTGAGGGGGACAGAAAATGGCTACACCTTC.